The 16 T cell receptor beta chains below all came from one sample that was sequenced in a study of blood T cell repertoires in COVID-19. Data came from immunoSEQ multiplex PCR; TCRdb stores just in-frame clones and leaves some out. Of about 130,000 clones listed, roughly 77% are singletons. The sequenced sample was peripheral blood. The receptors originated from a woman between 70 and 85 years old with COVID-19, enrolled during active disease.

The rearrangement joins TRBV18 to TRBJ1-2, with 12 bases lining up with TRBD1. The germline V gene encodes CDR1 KGHSH and CDR2 LQKENI. The V gene end was trimmed by 5 bases and the J gene end by 8 bases; junction bases not matched to a gene: 6. CDR3 size: 14 residues. This CDR3 reads CASSSGTGGVGYTF. The CDR3 region has the DNA TGTGCCAGCTCATCTGGGACAGGGGGCGTAGGCTACACCTTC.

V gene TRBV5-1 combines with J gene TRBJ1-2, with 7 bases aligning to TRBD1. V lost 4 bases, J lost 8 bases, and 5 bases stayed unmatched. This CDR3 has 12 amino acids. CDR1 SGHRS and CDR2 YFSETQ come from the germline V gene. DNA for the CDR3: TGCGCCAGCAGCCCGACAGGGAGGGGCTACACCTTC. Its protein is CASSPTGRGYTF.

This clone is a singleton in its sample. This chain connects TRBV29-1 to TRBJ2-1; 8 nucleotides align to TRBD1. CDR3 length: 14 residues. Germline loops: CDR1 SQVTM, CDR2 ANQGSEA. Unmatched junction bases numbered 6, after V lost 3 bases and J lost 5 bases. Written as DNA, the CDR3 is TGCAGCGTTGACGGGGACAGGAGCGACAATGAGCAGTTCTTC. Protein: CSVDGDRSDNEQFF.

The genes are TRBV29-1 and TRBJ2-7; possible D gene TRBD2, 6 bases. Germline V gene lookup returns CDR1 SQVTM and CDR2 ANQGSEA. V lost 0 bases and J 6 bases, leaving 9 bases between the germline ends. This CDR3 is built from 12 residues. The CDR3 sequence: CSVEDGGAEQYF. Here the CDR3 DNA reads TGCAGCGTTGAAGACGGAGGGGCCGAGCAGTACTTC.

This clone has more than one count but fewer than ten. The gene calls are TRBV7-9 and TRBJ1-5, with no clear D. V was clipped by 1 base and J by 9 bases, with 10 bases between them. The CDR3 has 13 residues. Germline V gene data show CDR1 as SEHNR and CDR2 as FQNEAQ (reference sequence). CDR3 coding DNA: TGTGCCAGCAGCTTAGACCCTCAGGCGCCCCAGCATTTT. It translates to CASSLDPQAPQHF.

The chain recombines TRBV7-6 with TRBJ2-7; the match to TRBD1 covers 9 bases. CDR1 and CDR2 from the germline V gene are SGHVS and FNYEAQ. After removal of 5 bases from V and 5 bases from J, the junction contained 16 bases not matched to a gene. The CDR3 contains 17 residues. CDR3 DNA: TGTGCCAGCAGCATCTACCCGGACAGGGGAGATGTGAACGAGCAGTACTTC. Translation gives CASSIYPDRGDVNEQYF. The entire variable domain, with the rest obtained from reference TRBV7-6 and TRBJ2-7, is as follows: GAGVSQSPRYKVTKRGQDVALRCDPISGHVSLYWYRQALGQGPEFLTYFNYEAQQDKSGLPNDRFSAERPEGSISTLTIQRTEQRDSAMYRCASSIYPDRGDVNEQYFGPGTRLTVT.

The chain links TRBV6-5 to TRBJ1-1; possible D gene TRBD1, 5 bases. Germline V gene data show CDR1 as MNHEY and CDR2 as SVGAGI. The V end was cut by 0 bases, the J end by 7 bases, with 9 bases between. The CDR3 consists of 13 residues. The CDR3, as DNA: TGTGCCAGCAGTTACTCCAGGGACTTTGAAGCTTTCTTT. It encodes CASSYSRDFEAFF.

The chain joins TRBV19 to TRBJ1-2; TRBD1 aligns across 9 bases. V was clipped by 3 bases and J by 4 bases; unmatched bases: 6. In germline, CDR1 is LNHDA, CDR2 SQIVND (reference sequence). The CDR3 contains 15 residues. The CDR3 spells CASSIAGTGFYGYTF. In DNA form, the CDR3 reads TGTGCCAGTAGTATCGCCGGGACAGGGTTCTATGGCTACACCTTC.

J is TRBJ2-6 and V is TRBV14, with D unresolved. V was pared by 4 bases and J by 0 bases, with 10 bases between. Per germline, CDR1 SGHDN and CDR2 FVKESK. The CDR3 consists of 16 residues. In nucleotides, the CDR3 is TGTGCCAGCAGCCGATCCTTGAGCTCTGGGGCCAACGTCCTGACTTTC. Protein sequence: CASSRSLSSGANVLTF. Full variable domain (missing parts from reference TRBV14 and TRBJ2-6): EAGVTQFPSHSVIEKGQTVTLRCDPISGHDNLYWYRRVMGKEIKFLLHFVKESKQDESGMPNNRFLAERTGGTYSTLKVQPAELEDSGVYFCASSRSLSSGANVLTFGAGSRLTVL.

The chain joins TRBV6-5 to TRBJ1-3; TRBD1 might be the D (5 bases). The CDR3 runs 13 residues. CDR1 MNHEY and CDR2 SVGAGI come from the germline V gene. V was pared by 10 bases and J by 1 base, with 11 bases between. The CDR3 sequence: CATLTVSGNTIYF. Here the CDR3 DNA reads TGTGCCACCCTGACAGTTTCTGGAAACACCATATATTTT.

J is TRBJ1-4 and V is TRBV28; 10 bases align to TRBD1. Germline CDR1 MDHEN, CDR2 SYDVKM. This CDR3 has 14 residues. Germline trimming cut 6 bases from V and 8 bases from J; bases unmatched to any gene: 6. The CDR3 DNA reads TGTGCCAGCAGCGACAGGGGGCTCGGGGAAAAACTGTTTTTT. Translation gives CASSDRGLGEKLFF. The full variable domain, completed using reference TRBV28 and TRBJ1-4, is DVKVTQSSRYLVKRTGEKVFLECVQDMDHENMFWYRQDPGLGLRLIYFSYDVKMKEKGDIPEGYSVSREKKERFSLILESASTNQTSMYLCASSDRGLGEKLFFGSGTQLSVL.

This chain joins TRBV3-1 (or the pseudogene TRBV3-2) and TRBJ1-4, with 10 bases fitting TRBD1. Germline assignment: CDR1 LGHDT and CDR2 YNNKEL (reference sequence). The CDR3 sequence is 19 residues long. V lost 1 base, J lost 0 bases, and 8 bases stayed unmatched. Written as DNA, the CDR3 is TGTGCCAGCAGCCAAGGGTGGGACAGGGGTCTTGCAACTAATGAAAAACTGTTTTTT. This codes for CASSQGWDRGLATNEKLFF.

V gene TRBV6-6 combines with J gene TRBJ1-1; TRBD1 might be the D (5 bases). Trimming took off 2 bases at V and 8 bases at J, with 21 bases between the two ends. The length of the CDR3 is 16 residues. CDR1 and CDR2 from the germline V gene are MNHNY and SVGAGI (reference sequence). Here the CDR3 DNA reads TGTGCCAGCAGTTACCCGCAGGGCAGGTCGGGTGGCGAAGCTTTCTTT. It translates to CASSYPQGRSGGEAFF.

This clone turned up a few times. This chain links TRBV15 with TRBJ1-2; D remains ambiguous. V lost 8 bases to trimming and J lost 4 bases, with 17 bases between them. The germline CDR1 and CDR2 sequences are LNHNV and YYDKDF (reference sequence). The CDR3 covers 14 residues. CDR3 sequence: CATRRGGSFYGYTF. The CDR3 DNA sequence: TGTGCCACCCGGAGAGGCGGGTCCTTCTATGGCTACACCTTC.

The V and J genes are TRBV7-9 and TRBJ2-1; D is perhaps TRBD1 (6 bases). The V and J ends lost 4 bases and 15 bases respectively, with 22 bases between them. Germline lookup yields CDR1 SEHNR and CDR2 FQNEAQ (reference sequence). The CDR3 runs 14 residues. The CDR3 DNA reads TGTGCCAGCAGCTCCCCCTCCCGAGGGGACATAATGTTCTTC. It encodes CASSSPSRGDIMFF.

The chain couples TRBV5-6 to TRBJ1-5, with D maybe TRBD1 (6 bases). This CDR3 has 16 amino acids. V dropped 0 bases and J dropped 1 base, with 11 bases sitting between them. The germline V gene encodes CDR1 SGHDT and CDR2 YYEEEE. As DNA, the CDR3 is TGTGCCAGCAGCTTGGCCGGGAGGGGGAGCAATCAGCCCCAGCATTTT. Protein product: CASSLAGRGSNQPQHF.